A selection of T cell receptor beta chains follows, all from one sample in a study of T cells in Graves' hyperthyroidism and ophthalmopathy. TCRdb reanalysed the multiplex PCR reads using MiXCR and keeps one entry per CDR3 protein. The sample carries more than 500,000 distinct CDR3 sequences, 16% recorded once. The sequenced material came from blood. The receptors shown here come from a woman aged 25 to 39 with Graves' ophthalmopathy. CDR3s include the opening cysteine and the closing phenylalanine or tryptophan. The order of the fields is clone size, V gene, J gene, D gene, CDR3 protein, CDR3 DNA. D genes are given only for firm matches. Clone size, where shown, is once, few, many, or a class for clones that have expanded.

clone_size: few; v_call: TRBV28; j_call: TRBJ1-2; d_call: NA; cdr3_aa: CASSKTDRLYGYTF; cdr3_nt: TGTGCCAGCAGTAAAACTGACAGGCTCTATGGCTACACCTTC
clone_size: few; v_call: TRBV7-3; j_call: TRBJ2-5; d_call: TRBD1; cdr3_aa: CASSLRGQGTGETQYF; cdr3_nt: TGTGCCAGCAGCTTACGCGGACAGGGGACCGGGGAGACCCAGTACTTC
clone_size: few; v_call: TRBV7-9; j_call: TRBJ1-4; d_call: NA; cdr3_aa: CASSLSGTATEKLFF; cdr3_nt: TGTGCCAGCAGCCTTTCCGGGACGGCCACTGAAAAACTGTTTTTT
clone_size: many; v_call: TRBV20-1; j_call: TRBJ2-3; d_call: TRBD2; cdr3_aa: CSAERERAQYF; cdr3_nt: TGCAGTGCAGAGCGGGAGAGGGCGCAGTATTTT
clone_size: many; v_call: TRBV5-1; j_call: TRBJ2-7; d_call: TRBD1; cdr3_aa: CASSPGTGAYEQYF; cdr3_nt: TGCGCCAGCAGCCCCGGGACAGGAGCATACGAGCAGTACTTC
clone_size: NA; v_call: TRBV5-1; j_call: TRBJ2-3; d_call: NA; cdr3_aa: CASSEEGGGYTDTQYF; cdr3_nt: TGCGCCAGCAGCGAAGAGGGGGGAGGATACACAGATACGCAGTATTTT
clone_size: NA; v_call: TRBV2; j_call: TRBJ2-7; d_call: TRBD2; cdr3_aa: CASSETSGRTYEQYF; cdr3_nt: TGTGCCAGCAGTGAAACTAGCGGGAGGACCTACGAGCAGTACTTC
clone_size: few; v_call: TRBV20-1; j_call: TRBJ2-1; d_call: NA; cdr3_aa: CSARQGNNNEQFF; cdr3_nt: TGCAGTGCTAGACAGGGAAATAATAATGAGCAGTTCTTC
clone_size: NA; v_call: TRBV6-2/TRBV6-3; j_call: TRBJ1-2; d_call: NA; cdr3_aa: CASSHEFNYGYTF; cdr3_nt: TGTGCCAGCAGCCACGAGTTTAACTATGGCTACACCTTC
clone_size: many; v_call: TRBV20-1; j_call: TRBJ2-1; d_call: NA; cdr3_aa: CSAGRGWNEQFF; cdr3_nt: TGCAGTGCGGGTAGGGGCTGGAATGAGCAGTTCTTC
clone_size: few; v_call: TRBV6-1; j_call: TRBJ2-7; d_call: TRBD1; cdr3_aa: CASSLQGFPYEQYF; cdr3_nt: TGTGCCAGCAGCCTACAGGGGTTTCCCTACGAGCAGTACTTC
clone_size: many; v_call: TRBV7-2; j_call: TRBJ2-7; d_call: NA; cdr3_aa: CASGRDTYEQYF; cdr3_nt: TGTGCCAGCGGGCGGGACACCTACGAGCAGTACTTC
clone_size: NA; v_call: TRBV6-5; j_call: TRBJ2-5; d_call: NA; cdr3_aa: CASSYSGRGQETQYF; cdr3_nt: TGTGCCAGCAGTTACTCAGGGAGGGGGCAAGAGACCCAGTACTTC
clone_size: NA; v_call: TRBV7-9; j_call: TRBJ2-3; d_call: NA; cdr3_aa: CASSSTRTYTQYF; cdr3_nt: TGTGCCAGCAGCTCGACCCGCACATATACGCAGTATTTT
clone_size: few; v_call: TRBV29-1; j_call: TRBJ2-7; d_call: NA; cdr3_aa: CSRNEQYF; cdr3_nt: TGCAGCCGGAACGAGCAGTACTTC
clone_size: many; v_call: TRBV29-1; j_call: TRBJ1-1; d_call: NA; cdr3_aa: CSVVLQVDPEAFF; cdr3_nt: TGCAGCGTTGTTCTCCAGGTTGACCCTGAAGCTTTCTTT
clone_size: NA; v_call: TRBV5-1; j_call: TRBJ1-6; d_call: TRBD1; cdr3_aa: CASSLGPTGSNSPLHF; cdr3_nt: TGCGCCAGCAGCTTGGGGCCGACAGGGTCGAATTCACCCCTCCACTTT
clone_size: few; v_call: TRBV7-2; j_call: TRBJ2-1; d_call: TRBD2; cdr3_aa: CASSLARGLAHYNEQFF; cdr3_nt: TGTGCCAGCAGCTTAGCGCGGGGACTAGCACACTACAATGAGCAGTTCTTC
clone_size: NA; v_call: TRBV4-3; j_call: TRBJ2-1; d_call: TRBD1; cdr3_aa: CASSQSPGQGRLNEQFF; cdr3_nt: TGCGCCAGCAGCCAATCCCCGGGACAGGGAAGACTCAATGAGCAGTTCTTC
clone_size: NA; v_call: TRBV24-1; j_call: TRBJ1-1; d_call: NA; cdr3_aa: CATSEGGTEAFF; cdr3_nt: TGTGCCACCAGTGAGGGAGGGACTGAAGCTTTCTTT
clone_size: NA; v_call: TRBV11-1; j_call: TRBJ2-2; d_call: NA; cdr3_aa: CASSLLSRSASAGELFF; cdr3_nt: TGTGCCAGCAGCTTACTCTCCAGATCGGCCAGCGCCGGGGAGCTGTTTTTT
clone_size: many; v_call: TRBV11-2; j_call: TRBJ2-7; d_call: NA; cdr3_aa: CASSLLYEQYF; cdr3_nt: TGTGCCAGCAGCTTACTCTACGAGCAGTACTTC
clone_size: few; v_call: TRBV13; j_call: TRBJ2-5; d_call: TRBD1; cdr3_aa: CASSFWTGGGQETQYF; cdr3_nt: TGTGCCAGCAGCTTCTGGACAGGGGGCGGGCAAGAGACCCAGTACTTC
clone_size: many; v_call: TRBV28; j_call: TRBJ1-6; d_call: NA; cdr3_aa: CASSETDAPLHF; cdr3_nt: TGTGCCAGCAGTGAGACAGACGCGCCCCTCCACTTT
clone_size: few; v_call: TRBV18; j_call: TRBJ2-2; d_call: NA; cdr3_aa: CASSSLPGELFF; cdr3_nt: TGTGCCAGCTCCTCCCTCCCCGGGGAGCTGTTTTTT
clone_size: few; v_call: TRBV29-1; j_call: TRBJ2-1; d_call: NA; cdr3_aa: CSVSTLLRDEQFF; cdr3_nt: TGCAGCGTCTCTACCCTGTTGAGAGATGAGCAGTTCTTC
clone_size: many; v_call: TRBV28; j_call: TRBJ2-1; d_call: NA; cdr3_aa: CASSSLNSDEQFF; cdr3_nt: TGTGCCAGCAGTTCCCTCAATAGCGATGAGCAGTTCTTC
clone_size: many; v_call: TRBV27; j_call: TRBJ2-3; d_call: TRBD2; cdr3_aa: CASSLSASGSDTQYF; cdr3_nt: TGTGCCAGCAGTTTATCAGCTAGCGGGAGTGATACGCAGTATTTT
clone_size: many; v_call: TRBV7-9; j_call: TRBJ2-7; d_call: NA; cdr3_aa: CASSLALESYEQYF; cdr3_nt: TGTGCCAGCAGCTTAGCTTTGGAAAGCTACGAGCAGTACTTC
clone_size: NA; v_call: TRBV20-1; j_call: TRBJ2-7; d_call: NA; cdr3_aa: CSARMDNYEQYF; cdr3_nt: TGCAGTGCTAGAATGGACAACTACGAGCAGTACTTC
clone_size: few; v_call: TRBV29-1; j_call: TRBJ1-1; d_call: NA; cdr3_aa: CSVGVSGWGTEAFF; cdr3_nt: TGCAGCGTTGGGGTATCGGGGTGGGGCACTGAAGCTTTCTTT
clone_size: many; v_call: TRBV18; j_call: TRBJ1-1; d_call: TRBD1; cdr3_aa: CASSPGTGGTEAFF; cdr3_nt: TGTGCCAGCTCACCGGGGACAGGGGGCACTGAAGCTTTCTTT